This TCR beta chain was sequenced during a study of T cell responses to AZD1222 COVID-19 vaccine. TCRdb's table, derived via immunoSEQ multiplex PCR, lists solely in-frame clones and lacks some. Found here are about 140,000 clones, roughly 92% of them singletons; the top ten hold around 5.1%. The CDR3 consists of 13 residues. V dropped 2 bases and J dropped 1 base, with 5 bases sitting between them. CDR1 is SGHTA and CDR2 is FQGNSA in the germline V gene. Study observations and caveats: Just a handful of AZD1222 recipients tested seropositive at baseline. Reports say nearly half of spike-specific TCRs go after unmutated variant regions. Regions 160-218 and 743-854 held dominance among vaccine-associated CD4 TCRs, which spanned spike.

About this clone: The antigen remains undetermined.

The genes are TRBV7-2 and TRBJ1-1; no firm D call. The TCR was taken from an adult in good health. The specimen was peripheral blood, collected on day 0 of AZD1222 vaccination. The CDR3 DNA reads as TGTGCCAGCAGCTTACAGACGAACACTGAAGCTTTCTTT. Amino acids: CASSLQTNTEAFF.